The 14 T cell receptor beta chains below were found in one sample sequenced in a study of blood T cell repertoires in COVID-19. Data came from immunoSEQ multiplex PCR; TCRdb stores just in-frame clones and leaves some out. Among about 160,000 clones listed, around 81% were seen once. The sequenced sample consisted of peripheral blood. The receptor set was obtained from a man in his 60s with active or convalescent COVID-19.

This chain's CDR3 is CASSRGQDDNEQFF. The CDR3 DNA reads TGTGCCAGCTCACGTGGACAGGACGACAATGAGCAGTTCTTC. The rearrangement joins TRBV18 to TRBJ2-1; TRBD1 matches 7 bases. V shed 4 bases, J shed 5 bases, and the junction held 5 bases outside the gene matches. The CDR3 extends over 14 amino acids. Per germline, CDR1 KGHSH and CDR2 LQKENI.

CDR3 loop: CAIRDRGSNQPQHF. DNA for the CDR3: TGTGCCATCAGGGACAGGGGTAGCAATCAGCCCCAGCATTTT. The chain has TRBV10-3 and TRBJ1-5; 9 bases fit TRBD1. Germline loops: CDR1 ENHRY, CDR2 SYGVKD. Trimming took 6 bases from V and 0 from J; bases not matched to a gene: 0. The CDR3 consists of 14 residues.

The chain is built from TRBV5-1 and TRBJ1-1; possible D gene TRBD1, 5 bases. With 3 bases removed from V and 3 bases from J, the gap between germline ends came to 18 bases. From germline, CDR1 is SGHRS and CDR2 YFSETQ. The CDR3 totals 16 residues. DNA of the CDR3: TGCGCCAGCAGCTCAAGTCCCAGCAGGGCAGACACTGAAGCTTTCTTT. Translation: CASSSSPSRADTEAFF.

The table lists this clone with a few counts. The rearrangement uses TRBV3-1 (or the pseudogene TRBV3-2) and TRBJ2-1; 13 bases map to TRBD2. There are 16 residues in the CDR3. V lost 4 bases to trimming and J lost 2 bases; unmatched junction nucleotides: 2. The V gene's germline CDR1 is LGHDT and CDR2 YNNKEL (reference sequence). The CDR3 is CASSPGLAGAYNEQFF. CDR3 DNA: TGTGCCAGCAGCCCCGGACTAGCGGGGGCCTACAATGAGCAGTTCTTC.

The chain combines TRBV20-1 with TRBJ1-1; D not certain. With 1 base removed from V and 5 bases from J, the gap between germline ends came to 5 bases. Germline V gene data show CDR1 as DFQATT and CDR2 as SNEGSKA (reference sequence). This CDR3 comprises 11 residues. The CDR3 loop is CSARGQTEAFF. CDR3 DNA: TGCAGTGCTAGAGGCCAGACTGAAGCTTTCTTT.

The V call is TRBV6-5, the J call TRBJ1-6, with no clear D. V lost 10 bases to trimming and J lost 10 bases, with 17 bases between them. The CDR3 has 13 residues. Germline V CDR1 and CDR2: MNHEY, SVGAGI. CDR3 region: CATVRAAGSPLHF. The CDR3 nucleotides are TGTGCCACCGTAAGGGCCGCGGGATCACCCCTCCACTTT.

This clone came up once. The CDR3 loop reads CASSTLGGGRPGETQYF. CDR3 nucleotide sequence: TGTGCCAGCAGCACTTTGGGCGGGGGGAGGCCAGGCGAGACCCAGTACTTC. This sequence joins TRBV7-2 and TRBJ2-5, with TRBD2 identical over 8 bases. The CDR3 consists of 17 residues. Germline trimming cut 5 bases from V and 5 bases from J; bases unmatched to any gene: 16. Germline values: CDR1 SGHTA, CDR2 FQGNSA.

The chain recombines TRBV2 with TRBJ2-4; 10 nucleotides line up with TRBD1. J lost 1 base, V lost 5 bases, and 14 bases had no gene match. The CDR3 has 19 residues. Germline loops: CDR1 SNHLY, CDR2 FYNNEI. The CDR3 here is CASSPPGTGEFTAKNIQYF. CDR3 DNA sequence: TGTGCCAGCAGTCCTCCCGGGACAGGGGAGTTTACGGCCAAAAACATTCAGTACTTC.

This chain joins TRBV24-1 and TRBJ2-1; 8 positions agree with TRBD1. The CDR3 loop spans 18 amino acids. Germline V gene data show CDR1 as KGHDR and CDR2 as SFDVKD. The V and J ends lost 1 base and 3 bases, in that order; junction bases with no gene match: 10. CDR3 coding DNA: TGTGCCACCAGTGATTTCCCCCCGACAGGGGAAGGCTACAATGAGCAGTTCTTC. Protein: CATSDFPPTGEGYNEQFF.

This clone showed up just a few times. V usage is TRBV5-4 and J usage is TRBJ2-2, with TRBD1 as a possible D gene (5 bases). Trimming took 4 bases from V and 6 from J, leaving 13 bases between them. The CDR3 loop spans 14 amino acids. Germline CDR1 and CDR2: SGHNT and YYREEE (reference sequence). CDR3 in DNA: TGTGCCAGCAGCAGCGACAGTTCTCCCGGGGAGCTGTTTTTT. Translation gives CASSSDSSPGELFF.

V is TRBV7-9 and J is TRBJ2-3; TRBD2 is a possible D gene (6 bases). V dropped 2 bases and J dropped 6 bases, with 12 bases sitting between them. CDR3 length equals 14 residues. The germline CDR1 and CDR2 sequences are SEHNR and FQNEAQ (reference sequence). The CDR3 here is CASSLSGSSDTQYF. The CDR3 coding sequence is TGTGCCAGCAGCTTATCCGGGAGTTCGGATACGCAGTATTTT.

V and J are TRBV5-1 and TRBJ2-1; 15 bases are a match to TRBD2. V gave up 3 bases and J gave up 1 base; unmatched junction bases: 5. Looked up from germline, CDR1 is SGHRS and CDR2 is YFSETQ. The CDR3 runs 18 residues. The CDR3 protein is CASSSAGTSGGSYNEQFF. DNA of the CDR3: TGCGCCAGCAGCTCTGCCGGGACTAGCGGGGGGTCCTACAATGAGCAGTTCTTC.

V usage is TRBV6-6 and J usage is TRBJ1-6, with D perhaps TRBD1 (6 bases). CDR1 and CDR2 from the germline V gene are MNHNY and SVGAGI (reference sequence). The CDR3 totals 13 residues. Trimming left V 4 bases short and J 7 bases short, with 8 bases between. Written as DNA, the CDR3 is TGTGCCAGCAGTTCAGGGGACAATTCACCCCTCCACTTT. Encoded protein: CASSSGDNSPLHF.

The V and J genes are TRBV4-1 and TRBJ2-1; 7 nucleotides line up with TRBD1. Germline V gene sequence: CDR1 MGHRA, CDR2 YSYEKL. This CDR3 comprises 15 residues. Germline trimming cut 3 bases from V and 5 bases from J; bases unmatched to any gene: 7. CDR3 DNA: TGCGCCAGCAGCCACCCTAACAGGGGAAACAATGAGCAGTTCTTC. Its translation: CASSHPNRGNNEQFF.